One and the same sample provided the 25 T cell receptor beta chains below, sequenced in a study of response to subunit inactivated influenza vaccine. TCRdb re-called the RT-PCR reads with MiXCR, one entry per CDR3 protein. The table has over 450,000 distinct CDR3 sequences, 13% seen once. The specimen comprised PBMCs from blood, sampled 40 to 50 days after vaccination. These TCRs come from a middle-aged man who received an inactivated influenza vaccine.

The CDR3: CASSSEYRGAKNIQYF. CDR3 bases: TGCGCCAGCAGCTCAGAATACAGGGGAGCCAAAAACATTCAGTACTTC. The V gene is TRBV5-1, the J gene TRBJ2-4, with 7 bases identical to TRBD1. The CDR3 spans 16 residues. In germline, CDR1 is SGHRS, CDR2 YFSETQ. With V trimmed by 3 bases and J by 0 bases, 6 bases remained unmatched.

The gene calls are TRBV4-1 and TRBJ2-7; 16 bases align to TRBD2. CDR3 length equals 17 residues. Germline V CDR1 and CDR2: MGHRA, YSYEKL. Trimming removed 4 bases from V and 4 bases from J; junction bases left unmatched: 7. CDR3 DNA: TGCGCCAGCAGCCGTTACGGGACTAGCGGGAGGGTTTACGAGCAGTACTTC. Translation: CASSRYGTSGRVYEQYF.

The chain is built from TRBV5-6 and TRBJ2-7; D gene uncertain. Trimming shortened V by 5 bases and J by 0 bases, and 6 bases separated the two germline ends. Germline assignment: CDR1 SGHDT and CDR2 YYEEEE. The CDR3 runs to 12 residues. The DNA of the CDR3 is TGTGCCAGCAGTGGGGTCTCCTACGAGCAGTACTTC. This encodes CASSGVSYEQYF.

The V and J genes are TRBV6-2 or TRBV6-3 and TRBJ2-1, with 11 bases lining up with TRBD1. Germline CDR1 is MNHEY and CDR2 is SVGEGT. Trimming took 6 bases from V and 7 from J; bases not matched to a gene: 14. CDR3 length: 17 residues. CDR3 sequence (DNA): TGTGCCAGCAGATTTTTACGCCCGGGACAGGGGGTTAATGAGCAGTTCTTC. Protein: CASRFLRPGQGVNEQFF.

This clonotype was picked up one time. The V gene is TRBV18, the J gene TRBJ2-1; 11 bases are a match to TRBD2. CDR3 length equals 15 residues. The germline V gene has CDR1 KGHSH and CDR2 LQKENI. V lost 0 bases, J lost 6 bases, and 1 base stayed unmatched. CDR3 DNA sequence: TGTGCCAGCTCACCACCCCTAGCGGGAGGCAATGAGCAGTTCTTC. Translated, it gives CASSPPLAGGNEQFF. Full variable domain (outside the CDR3, taken from reference TRBV18 and TRBJ2-1): NAGVMQNPRHLVRRRGQEARLRCSPMKGHSHVYWYRQLPEEGLKFMVYLQKENIIDESGMPKERFSAEFPKEGPSILRIQQVVRGDSAAYFCASSPPLAGGNEQFFGPGTRLTVL.

The chain employs TRBV6-1 and TRBJ1-5, with 7 nucleotides matching TRBD1. Germline CDR1 and CDR2: MNHNS and SASEGT. Trimming cost V 5 bases and J 3 bases; bases outside gene matches: 4. The CDR3 contains 14 residues. The DNA of the CDR3 is TGTGCCAGCAGTAAAGGACAGGTCAATCAGCCCCAGCATTTT. Amino acid sequence: CASSKGQVNQPQHF.

This clonotype has ten or more counts. The CDR3: CASSLVRGTEAFF. CDR3 DNA: TGCGCCAGCAGCTTGGTGAGGGGCACTGAAGCTTTCTTT. J is TRBJ1-1 and V is TRBV5-1, with a tentative D call TRBD1 (5 bases). V was shortened by 0 bases and J by 4 bases, with 7 bases between the two germline ends. Germline CDR1 and CDR2: SGHRS and YFSETQ. The CDR3 runs 13 residues.

The V call is TRBV5-1, the J call TRBJ2-1; possible D gene TRBD2, 5 bases. The CDR3 covers 12 residues. The germline CDR1 and CDR2 sequences are SGHRS and YFSETQ. Deletions cut 7 bases from V and 9 bases from J, with 14 bases between. As DNA, the CDR3 is TGCGCCAGCCTCGGACCCAGCGGTGAGCAGTTCTTC. Translated, it gives CASLGPSGEQFF. The full variable domain, in which reference TRBV5-1 and TRBJ2-1 provide the parts outside the CDR3, is KAGVTQTPRYLIKTRGQQVTLSCSPISGHRSVSWYQQTPGQGLQFLFEYFSETQRNKGNFPGRFSGRQFSNSRSEMNVSTLELGDSALYLCASLGPSGEQFFGPGTRLTVL.

This clonotype was counted at least ten times. The chain has TRBV12-3 or TRBV12-4 and TRBJ1-2; no clear D gene. The V end was cut by 5 bases, the J end by 3 bases, with 7 bases between. CDR3 size: 12 residues. The CDR3 DNA sequence: TGTGCCAGCAGTCTCGAATACTATGGCTACACCTTC. It encodes CASSLEYYGYTF.

The sample holds many counts of this clonotype. The chain is built from TRBV5-1 and TRBJ1-5; TRBD1 is a possible D gene (5 bases). The germline V gene has CDR1 SGHRS and CDR2 YFSETQ. This CDR3 is 13 amino acids long. Trimming took off 4 bases at V and 6 bases at J, with 11 bases between the two ends. The CDR3 sequence is CASSEGFGQPQHF. In DNA, the CDR3 is TGCGCCAGCAGCGAGGGGTTCGGTCAGCCCCAGCATTTT. Complete variable domain (other parts from reference TRBV5-1 and TRBJ1-5): KAGVTQTPRYLIKTRGQQVTLSCSPISGHRSVSWYQQTPGQGLQFLFEYFSETQRNKGNFPGRFSGRQFSNSRSEMNVSTLELGDSALYLCASSEGFGQPQHFGDGTRLSIL.

This clonotype was seen ten or more times. The chain has TRBV4-3 and TRBJ2-1, with 13 bases matching TRBD2. CDR3 length equals 15 residues. Losses at the gene ends were 0 bases for V and 12 bases for J; bases not matched to a gene: 5. The germline CDR1 and CDR2 sequences are LGHNA and YSLEER. The CDR3 coding sequence is TGCGCCAGCAGCCAAGAAGGACTAGCGGGAGCTAGGCAGTTCTTC. As protein: CASSQEGLAGARQFF.

The V gene is TRBV28, the J gene TRBJ2-5; tentative D call: TRBD1 (6 bases). The CDR3 has 13 residues. V was trimmed by 10 bases and J by 1 base, leaving 13 bases between them. Germline CDR1 reads MDHEN; CDR2 reads SYDVKM. CDR3 coding DNA: TGTGCCACAGTTTGGGGGCCCCAAGAGACCCAGTACTTC. Its protein is CATVWGPQETQYF.

CDR3: CATSDLPGQDSGELFF. The CDR3 DNA sequence: TGTGCCACCAGTGATTTACCGGGACAAGACTCCGGGGAGCTGTTTTTT. The J gene is TRBJ2-2, the V gene TRBV24-1, with a possible D match to TRBD1 (6 bases). Germline V gene lookup returns CDR1 KGHDR and CDR2 SFDVKD. V lost 1 base and J 6 bases, leaving 14 bases between the germline ends. This CDR3 has 16 amino acids.

This clonotype came up a few times. The chain joins TRBV5-1 to TRBJ2-3; 11 nucleotides line up with TRBD2. V gave up 0 bases and J gave up 1 base; unmatched junction bases: 7. The CDR3 consists of 18 residues. CDR1 and CDR2 (germline): SGHRS, YFSETQ. In nucleotides, the CDR3 is TGCGCCAGCAGCTTGGAGGCCCCGGGACTAGCGGGCACAGATACGCAGTATTTT. Amino acids: CASSLEAPGLAGTDTQYF.

This clonotype has a count of ten or more. The genes are TRBV27 and TRBJ1-2; the D is unclear. Germline V gene sequence: CDR1 MNHEY, CDR2 SMNVEV (reference sequence). V lost 0 bases to trimming and J lost 3 bases, with 8 bases between them. The CDR3 loop spans 14 amino acids. CDR3 residues: CASSLSAGYYGYTF. The DNA of the CDR3 is TGTGCCAGCAGTTTATCGGCCGGGTACTATGGCTACACCTTC.

This chain uses TRBV29-1 with TRBJ2-7; TRBD2 aligns across 9 bases. Trimming at V came to 3 bases and at J to 6 bases, leaving 6 bases not matched to a gene. Germline assignment: CDR1 SQVTM and CDR2 ANQGSEA. This CDR3 has 13 residues. The CDR3 DNA reads TGCAGCGTTGATTTGGTAGCGGGAGCCGAGCAGTACTTC. Translated, it gives CSVDLVAGAEQYF.

CDR3 loop: CAISPSLGLAGGTYEQYF. CDR3 in DNA: TGTGCCATCAGTCCCTCATTGGGACTAGCGGGCGGCACCTACGAGCAGTACTTC. The V and J genes are TRBV10-3 and TRBJ2-7; 12 bases agree with TRBD2. The CDR3 is made up of 18 amino acids. V lost 5 bases to trimming and J lost 2 bases; unmatched junction nucleotides: 13. Looked up from germline, CDR1 is ENHRY and CDR2 is SYGVKD.

Only a few counts were recorded for this clonotype. This chain uses TRBV10-3 with TRBJ2-3; TRBD2 matches 10 bases. V lost 7 bases, J lost 0 bases, and 7 bases stayed unmatched. Germline lookup yields CDR1 ENHRY and CDR2 SYGVKD. This CDR3 contains 16 residues. For the CDR3, the DNA is TGTGCCATCACTCCAACTAGCGGGATTAGCACAGATACGCAGTATTTT. This encodes CAITPTSGISTDTQYF.

The table lists this clonotype with a few counts. The V gene is TRBV19, the J gene TRBJ2-1; perhaps D is TRBD1 or TRBD2 (6 bases each). The CDR3 loop spans 17 amino acids. V shed 9 bases and J shed 2 bases, with 23 bases lying between them. Germline CDR1 is LNHDA and CDR2 is SQIVND (reference sequence). CDR3 loop: CASTKGGGAAPYNEQFF. The DNA for the CDR3 is TGTGCCAGCACCAAGGGGGGAGGAGCGGCCCCCTACAATGAGCAGTTCTTC.

The chain is built from TRBV20-1 and TRBJ2-5; D perhaps matches TRBD2 (5 bases). Between the trimmed V and J ends, which lost 6 bases and 2 bases, there was a span of 10 bases. The CDR3 covers 12 residues. Germline CDR1 DFQATT, CDR2 SNEGSKA (reference sequence). Here the CDR3 DNA reads TGCAGTGCATCGGGAACTCAAGAGACCCAGTACTTC. This encodes CSASGTQETQYF.

This clonotype appeared a few times. The CDR3 nucleotides read TGCAGTGCTAGAGTCAGGGGGAATGAAAAACTGTTTTTT. Residues: CSARVRGNEKLFF. This chain links TRBV20-1 with TRBJ1-4, with TRBD1 matching over 7 bases. CDR1 and CDR2 (germline): DFQATT, SNEGSKA (reference sequence). The CDR3 spans 13 residues. V lost 1 base, J lost 5 bases, and 1 base stayed unmatched.

This clonotype has only a few counts. The chain combines TRBV12-3 or TRBV12-4 with TRBJ1-1; D is unresolved. V was shortened by 5 bases and J by 8 bases, with 9 bases between the two germline ends. The CDR3 contains 11 residues. The CDR3 sequence is CASSRTDEAFF. CDR3 in DNA: TGTGCCAGCAGTCGGACGGACGAAGCTTTCTTT.

Many counts were recorded for this clonotype. This chain links TRBV20-1 with TRBJ2-5; no clear D gene. The CDR3 sequence is 14 residues long. Germline V gives CDR1 DFQATT, CDR2 SNEGSKA (reference sequence). Trimming cost V 0 bases and J 4 bases, with 12 bases left between them. CDR3 in DNA: TGCAGTGCTAGAGATCCGGGCGGCGCAGAGACCCAGTACTTC. It encodes CSARDPGGAETQYF.

This clonotype was counted between two and nine times. The rearrangement links TRBV20-1 to TRBJ2-7; TRBD2 agrees at 13 bases. The CDR3 covers 15 residues. From germline, CDR1 is DFQATT and CDR2 SNEGSKA (reference sequence). After removal of 3 bases from V and 4 bases from J, the junction contained 6 bases not matched to a gene. CDR3 nucleotides: TGCAGTGCTAGCCCCCGACTAGCGGGGGGTTACGAGCAGTACTTC. Translated: CSASPRLAGGYEQYF.

This clonotype was seen many times. The gene calls are TRBV12-3 or TRBV12-4 and TRBJ1-4, with TRBD1 as a possible D gene (5 bases). This CDR3 is 15 amino acids long. Deletions cut 5 bases from V and 0 bases from J, with 10 bases between. For the CDR3, the DNA is TGTGCCAGCAGTGTCGGAGGGGCAACTAATGAAAAACTGTTTTTT. Translation: CASSVGGATNEKLFF.